This paragraph reports one T cell receptor (beta chain). Its specificity is not known. The sample is drawn from a study of cytomegalovirus exposure and HLA in healthy donors. Study-level findings and limits: It was reportedly the case that the classifier diagnosed cytomegalovirus status with high specificity and sensitivity.

Germline values: CDR1 SGHVS, CDR2 FNYEAQ. V lost 4 bases to trimming and J lost 7 bases, with 14 bases between them. CDR3 length: 14 amino acids. Primers included in the PCR were 60 Vbeta and 13 Jbeta primers. The assay was immunoSEQ multiplex PCR, and TCRdb's table has in-frame clones only and misses some. The sample carries 130,000 to 150,000 clones, approximately 80% recorded once. Sequencing was carried out using PBMCs. The clonotype originates from a woman aged 55-70 years in good health and CMV-seropositive. This sequence joins TRBV7-6 and TRBJ1-5; possibly TRBD1 for D (5 bases). The CDR3 DNA is TGTGCCAGCAGCTCCGGGGGGGTCAGCCAGCCCCAGCATTTT. Translation gives CASSSGGVSQPQHF.